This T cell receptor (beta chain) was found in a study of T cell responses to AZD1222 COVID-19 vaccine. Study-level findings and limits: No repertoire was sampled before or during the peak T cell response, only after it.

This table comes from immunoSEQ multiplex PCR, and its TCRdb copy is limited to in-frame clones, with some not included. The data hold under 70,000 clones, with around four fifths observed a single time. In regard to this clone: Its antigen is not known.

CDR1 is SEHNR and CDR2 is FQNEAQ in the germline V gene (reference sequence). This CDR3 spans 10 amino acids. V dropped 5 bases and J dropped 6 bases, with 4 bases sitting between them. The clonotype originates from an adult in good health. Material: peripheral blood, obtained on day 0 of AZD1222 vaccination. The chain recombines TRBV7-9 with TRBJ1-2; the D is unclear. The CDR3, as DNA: TGTGCCAGCAGCCCCGATGGCTACACCTTC. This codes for CASSPDGYTF.